This T cell receptor beta chain was found in a study of blood T cell repertoires in COVID-19. As for the study in general: The study drew acute and convalescent COVID-19 samples from the United States, Italy and Spain. Nucleic acid was either cDNA or gDNA, and it came from T cells, B-cell-depleted T cells, or PBMCs.

In the original workflow: Scientists estimated how many nucleated cells there were by amplifying reference gene primers. Assay: immunoSEQ multiplex PCR; the TCRdb copy retains only in-frame clones and omits some. V and J calls and clone size come straight from that table; D and trimming were deduced from the DNA. Of roughly 120,000 clones in the sample, more than 65% are singletons; the top ten hold roughly 7.9%. The germline CDR1 and CDR2 sequences are SGHTA and FQGNSA. The CDR3 consists of 16 residues. The trim removed 0 bases at V and 8 bases at J, leaving 7 bases unmatched. Sequenced input: peripheral blood. The chain couples TRBV7-2 to TRBJ2-2, with 9 bases identical to TRBD1. This TCR came from a woman older than 75 with active or convalescent COVID-19. The CDR3, as DNA: TGTGCCAGCAGCTTAGCGGGACAGGGAGTACCGGGGGAGCTGTTTTTT. Protein sequence: CASSLAGQGVPGELFF.